This TCR beta chain stems from a study of cytomegalovirus exposure and HLA in healthy donors. Across the whole study: Ancestry clustering placed around four fifths of around 400 genotyped donors in the Caucasian-associated cluster.

There are 14 residues in the CDR3. The junction had 9 bases not matched to a gene; V was cut back by 4 bases and J by 11 bases. The germline CDR1 and CDR2 sequences are SNHLY and FYNNEI. The PCR had 60 Vbeta and 13 Jbeta primers. Profiled with immunoSEQ multiplex PCR; TCRdb holds only in-frame clones, not every one. The sample has 110,000 to 150,000 clones, about 74% seen once. Whole-study results and caveats: Highly shared sequence variants in one cluster were likely a sequencing artifact. A reported reduction in N-insertions relative to the approximately 600-donor mean was seen in an Asian-associated ancestry cluster in a later analysis.

Worth noting for this clone: Its antigen is as yet unknown.

The sequenced sample consisted of PBMCs. This receptor was taken from a woman between 40 and 50 years old in good health and CMV-seronegative. This rearrangement joins TRBV2 to TRBJ1-5, with 9 bases fitting TRBD1. Here the CDR3 reads CASSGGQGRTTQHF. The CDR3 DNA reads as TGTGCCAGCAGTGGGGGACAGGGCAGGACGACCCAGCATTTT.